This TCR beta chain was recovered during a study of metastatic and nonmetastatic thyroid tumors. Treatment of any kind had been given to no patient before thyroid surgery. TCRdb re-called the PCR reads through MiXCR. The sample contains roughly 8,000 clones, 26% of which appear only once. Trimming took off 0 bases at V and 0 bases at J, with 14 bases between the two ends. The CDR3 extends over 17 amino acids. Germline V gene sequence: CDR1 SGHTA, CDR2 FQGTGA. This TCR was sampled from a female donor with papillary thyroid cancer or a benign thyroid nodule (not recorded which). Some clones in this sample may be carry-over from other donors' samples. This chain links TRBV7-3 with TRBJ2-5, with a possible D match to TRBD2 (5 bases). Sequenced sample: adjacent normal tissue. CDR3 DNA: TGTGCCAGCAGCTTAACTCTCGTGGGAGCTAACCAAGAGACCCAGTACTTC. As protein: CASSLTLVGANQETQYF.